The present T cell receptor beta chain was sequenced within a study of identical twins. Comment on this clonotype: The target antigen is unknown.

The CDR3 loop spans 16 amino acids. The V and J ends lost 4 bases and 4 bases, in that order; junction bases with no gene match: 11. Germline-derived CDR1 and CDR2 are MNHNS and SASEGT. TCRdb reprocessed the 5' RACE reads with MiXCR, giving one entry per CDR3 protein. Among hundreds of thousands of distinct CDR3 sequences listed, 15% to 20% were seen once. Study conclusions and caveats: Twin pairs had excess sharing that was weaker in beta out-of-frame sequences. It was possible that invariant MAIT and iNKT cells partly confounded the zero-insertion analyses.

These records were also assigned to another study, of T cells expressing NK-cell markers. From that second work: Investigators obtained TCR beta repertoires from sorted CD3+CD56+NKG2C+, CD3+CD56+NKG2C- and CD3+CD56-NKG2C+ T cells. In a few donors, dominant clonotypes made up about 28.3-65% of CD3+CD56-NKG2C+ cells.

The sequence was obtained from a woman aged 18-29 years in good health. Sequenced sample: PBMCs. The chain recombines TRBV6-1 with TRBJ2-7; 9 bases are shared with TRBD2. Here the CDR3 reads CASSAPPGTSQYEQYF. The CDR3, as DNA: TGTGCCAGCAGTGCACCTCCCGGGACTAGCCAGTACGAGCAGTACTTC.